The T cell receptor beta chain under discussion was sequenced for a study of blood T cell repertoires in COVID-19. Background on the study: COVID-19 samples collected from the United States, Italy and Spain covered acute and convalescent phases. Nucleic acid was either cDNA or gDNA, and it came from T cells, B-cell-depleted T cells, or PBMCs.

Per the original methods: The assay estimated nucleated cells by amplifying reference gene primers. Repertoires were generated with immunoSEQ multiplex PCR, while TCRdb's copy carries only in-frame clones and drops some. The V and J calls and the clone size are those of that table, but D and trimming were determined from the DNA. The sample lists about 240,000 clones; 70% to 85% were seen once. CDR3 length: 14 residues. The germline V gene encodes CDR1 SEHNR and CDR2 FQNEAQ (reference sequence). Trimming left V 4 bases short and J 4 bases short, with 13 bases between. The sample comprised peripheral blood. The TCR was taken from a woman at least 80 years old with acute or convalescent COVID-19. The V call is TRBV7-9, the J call TRBJ1-2, with D possibly TRBD1 on 5 matching bases. The CDR3 bases are TGTGCCAGCAGCTCGTTGACAGCGTCCTATGGCTACACCTTC. It encodes CASSSLTASYGYTF.